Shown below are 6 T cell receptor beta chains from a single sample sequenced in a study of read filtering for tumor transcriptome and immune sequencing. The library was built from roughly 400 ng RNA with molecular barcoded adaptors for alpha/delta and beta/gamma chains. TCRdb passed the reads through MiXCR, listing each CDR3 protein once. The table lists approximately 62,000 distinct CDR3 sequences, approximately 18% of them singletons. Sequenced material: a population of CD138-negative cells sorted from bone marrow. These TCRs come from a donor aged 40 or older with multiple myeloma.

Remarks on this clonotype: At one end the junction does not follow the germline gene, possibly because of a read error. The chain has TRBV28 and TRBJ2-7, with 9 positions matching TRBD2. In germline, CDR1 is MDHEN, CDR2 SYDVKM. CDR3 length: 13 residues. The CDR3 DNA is TGTGCCAGCAGTCTAGCGGGGACCTACGGGCAGTACTTC. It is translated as CASSLAGTYGQYF.

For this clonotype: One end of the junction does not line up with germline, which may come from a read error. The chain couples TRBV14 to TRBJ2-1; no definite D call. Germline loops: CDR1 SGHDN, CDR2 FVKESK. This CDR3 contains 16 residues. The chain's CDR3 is CASSQGAVRICNKQFF. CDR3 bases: TGTGCCAGCAGCCAGGGCGCAGTCCGAATCTGCAATAAGCAGTTCTTC.

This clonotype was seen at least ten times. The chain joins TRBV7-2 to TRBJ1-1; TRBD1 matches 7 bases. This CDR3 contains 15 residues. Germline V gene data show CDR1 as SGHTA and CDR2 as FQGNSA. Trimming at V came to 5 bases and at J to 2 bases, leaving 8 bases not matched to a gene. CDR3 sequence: CASSGRTGRNTEAFF. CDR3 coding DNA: TGTGCCAGCAGCGGGCGGACAGGAAGAAACACTGAAGCTTTCTTT.

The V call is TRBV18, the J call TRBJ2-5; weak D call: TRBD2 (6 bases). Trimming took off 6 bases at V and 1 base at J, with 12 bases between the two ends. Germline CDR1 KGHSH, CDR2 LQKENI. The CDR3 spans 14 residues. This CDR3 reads CASSALATQETQYF. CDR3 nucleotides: TGTGCCAGCTCCGCACTAGCTACCCAAGAGACCCAGTACTTC.

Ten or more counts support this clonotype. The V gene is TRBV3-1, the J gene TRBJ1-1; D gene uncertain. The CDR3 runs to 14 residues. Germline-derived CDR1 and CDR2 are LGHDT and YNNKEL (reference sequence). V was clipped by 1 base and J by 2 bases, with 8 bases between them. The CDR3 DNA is TGTGCCAGCAGCCAAGGATTGGGTAACACTGAAGCTTTCTTT. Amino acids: CASSQGLGNTEAFF.

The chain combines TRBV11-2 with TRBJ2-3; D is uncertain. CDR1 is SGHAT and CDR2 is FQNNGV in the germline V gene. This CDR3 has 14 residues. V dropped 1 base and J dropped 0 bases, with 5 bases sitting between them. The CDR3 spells CASSLGRSTDTQYF. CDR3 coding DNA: TGTGCCAGCAGCTTAGGTCGGAGCACAGATACGCAGTATTTT.